The TCR beta chain described here comes from a study of early T cells in non-severe SARS-CoV-2 infection. This clonotype was picked up a small number of times. This CDR3 has 12 residues. Germline assignment: CDR1 LGHDT and CDR2 YNNKEL (reference sequence). Trimming took 4 bases from V and 8 from J, leaving 11 bases between them. Attached unique molecular identifiers marked individual cDNA molecules. TCRdb ran MiXCR on the 5' RACE reads and lists one entry per CDR3 protein. The profile shows under 85,000 distinct CDR3 sequences, about 14% of them singletons. The chain combines TRBV3-1 with TRBJ1-2; a weak D match, TRBD1 (5 bases). This TCR was sampled from an adult who was a healthcare worker with PCR-confirmed SARS-CoV-2 infection or an uninfected control (not recorded which). Specimen: whole blood, collected at baseline. The chain's CDR3 is CASSRRGTGYTF. The CDR3, as DNA: TGTGCCAGCAGCCGACGGGGGACCGGCTACACCTTC.